Reported below is one T cell receptor (beta chain). Its antigen is unknown. Germline CDR1 is SGHRS and CDR2 is YFSETQ. This CDR3 comprises 14 residues. V lost 5 bases to trimming and J lost 7 bases; unmatched junction nucleotides: 7. This entry is derived from a study of T cell responses to AZD1222 COVID-19 vaccine. Study-level points and caveats: Spike-specific TCR breadth and depth both grew after two AZD1222 doses. Spike as a whole was targeted by vaccine-associated CD4 TCRs, dominant at 160-218 and 743-854. Seropositive at baseline were only six AZD1222 recipients. Possibly, clonal diversity was underestimated; donors were largely white British and included more females.

Clones were sequenced by immunoSEQ multiplex PCR, and TCRdb holds only the in-frame ones, with some missing. The data contain approximately 110,000 clones, 75% to 90% of them seen just once; the ten biggest clones take up almost 4.5%. The gene calls are TRBV5-1 and TRBJ1-4; 8 bases fit TRBD1. This receptor was obtained from an adult who received the AZD1222 COVID-19 vaccine. Sequencing used peripheral blood, obtained 28 days after the second AZD1222 dose. The CDR3, as DNA: TGCGCCAGCAGGTCACAGGGGGGAACTGAAAAACTGTTTTTT. It encodes CASRSQGGTEKLFF.